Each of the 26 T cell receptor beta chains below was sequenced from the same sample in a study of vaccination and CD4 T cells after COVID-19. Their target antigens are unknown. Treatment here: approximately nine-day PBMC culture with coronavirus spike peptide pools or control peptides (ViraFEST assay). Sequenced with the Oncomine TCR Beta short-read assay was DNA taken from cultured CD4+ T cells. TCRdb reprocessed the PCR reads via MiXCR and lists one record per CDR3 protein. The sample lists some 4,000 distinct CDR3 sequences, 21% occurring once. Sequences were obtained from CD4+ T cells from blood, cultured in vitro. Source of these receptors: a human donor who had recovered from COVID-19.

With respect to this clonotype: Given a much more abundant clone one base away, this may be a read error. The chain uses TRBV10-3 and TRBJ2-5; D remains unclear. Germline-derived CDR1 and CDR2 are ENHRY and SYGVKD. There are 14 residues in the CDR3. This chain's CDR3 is CAIRESNGLETQYF. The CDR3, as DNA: TGTGCCATCAGAGAGTCGAACGGGCTGGAGACCCAGTACTTC.

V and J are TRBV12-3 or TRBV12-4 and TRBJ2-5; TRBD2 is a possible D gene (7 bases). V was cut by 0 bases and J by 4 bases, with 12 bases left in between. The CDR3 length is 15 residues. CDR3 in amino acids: CASSLAGGPRETQYF. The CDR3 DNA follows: TGTGCCAGCAGTTTAGCGGGGGGGCCGAGAGAGACCCAGTACTTC.

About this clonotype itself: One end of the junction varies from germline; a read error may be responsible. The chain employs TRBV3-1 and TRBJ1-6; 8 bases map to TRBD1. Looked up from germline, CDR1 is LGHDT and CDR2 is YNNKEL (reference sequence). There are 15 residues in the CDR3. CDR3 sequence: CASSAGQGKNLPLHF. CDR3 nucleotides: TGTGCCAGCAGCGCCGGACAGGGCAAAAATTTACCCCTCCACTTT.

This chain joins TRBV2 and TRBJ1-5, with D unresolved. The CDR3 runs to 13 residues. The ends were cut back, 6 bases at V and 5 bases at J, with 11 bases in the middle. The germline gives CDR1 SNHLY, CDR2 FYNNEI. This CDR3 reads CASRGRIYQPQHF. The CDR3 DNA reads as TGTGCCAGCAGAGGCAGGATCTATCAGCCCCAGCATTTT. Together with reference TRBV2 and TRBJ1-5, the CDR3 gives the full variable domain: EPEVTQTPSHQVTQMGQEVILRCVPISNHLYFYWYRQILGQKVEFLVSFYNNEISEKSEIFDDQFSVERPDGSNFTLKIRSTKLEDSAMYFCASRGRIYQPQHFGDGTRLSIL.

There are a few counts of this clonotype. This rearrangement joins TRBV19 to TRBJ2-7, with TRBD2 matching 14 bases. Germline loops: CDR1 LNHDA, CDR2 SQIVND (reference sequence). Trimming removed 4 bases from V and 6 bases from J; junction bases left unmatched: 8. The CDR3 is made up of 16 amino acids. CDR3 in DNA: TGTGCCAGTAGTACCGATGGGACTAGCGGGGGTACCGAGCAGTACTTC. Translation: CASSTDGTSGGTEQYF.

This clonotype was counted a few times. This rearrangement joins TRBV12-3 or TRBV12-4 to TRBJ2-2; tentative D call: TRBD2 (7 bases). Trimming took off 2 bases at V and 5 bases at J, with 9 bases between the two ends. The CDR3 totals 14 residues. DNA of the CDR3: TGTGCCAGCAGTTTAAGGGGGGGAACCGGGGAGCTGTTTTTT. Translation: CASSLRGGTGELFF.

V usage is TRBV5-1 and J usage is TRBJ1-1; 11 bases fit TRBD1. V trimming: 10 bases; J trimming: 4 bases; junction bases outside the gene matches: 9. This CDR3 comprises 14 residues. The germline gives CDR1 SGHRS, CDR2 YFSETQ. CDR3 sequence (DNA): TGCGCCTCAGCATCCGGGACAGGGGGCACTGAAGCTTTCTTT. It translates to CASASGTGGTEAFF.

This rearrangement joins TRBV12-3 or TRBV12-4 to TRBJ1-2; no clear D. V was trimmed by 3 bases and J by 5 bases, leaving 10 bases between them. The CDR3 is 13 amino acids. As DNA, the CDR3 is TGTGCCAGCAGTTTGAGGGTTAGGTATGGCTACACCTTC. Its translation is CASSLRVRYGYTF.

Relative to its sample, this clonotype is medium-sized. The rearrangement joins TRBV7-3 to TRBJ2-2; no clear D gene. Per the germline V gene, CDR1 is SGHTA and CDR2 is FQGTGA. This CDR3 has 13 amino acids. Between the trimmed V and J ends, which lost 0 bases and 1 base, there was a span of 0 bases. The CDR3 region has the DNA TGTGCCAGCAGCTTAACGAACACCGGGGAGCTGTTTTTT. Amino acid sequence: CASSLTNTGELFF.

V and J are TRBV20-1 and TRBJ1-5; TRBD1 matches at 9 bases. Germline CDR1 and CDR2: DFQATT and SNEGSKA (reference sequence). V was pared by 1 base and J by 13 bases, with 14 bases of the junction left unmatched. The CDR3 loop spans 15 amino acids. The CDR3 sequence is CSARGSGTGNIRQHF. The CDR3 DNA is TGCAGTGCTAGAGGTTCGGGGACAGGGAACATCCGTCAGCATTTT.

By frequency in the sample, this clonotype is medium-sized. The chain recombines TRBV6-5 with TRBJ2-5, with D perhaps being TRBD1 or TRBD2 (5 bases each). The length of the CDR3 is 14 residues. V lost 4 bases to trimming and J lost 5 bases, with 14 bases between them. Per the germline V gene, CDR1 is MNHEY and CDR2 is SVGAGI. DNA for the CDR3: TGTGCCAGCAGTTGGGACCACCGTTTGGAGACCCAGTACTTC. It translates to CASSWDHRLETQYF.

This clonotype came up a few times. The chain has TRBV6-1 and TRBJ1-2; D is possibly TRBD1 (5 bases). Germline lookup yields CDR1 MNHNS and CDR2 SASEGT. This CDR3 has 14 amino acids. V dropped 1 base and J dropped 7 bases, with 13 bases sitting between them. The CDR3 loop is CASSEGGQGFGYTF. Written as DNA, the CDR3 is TGTGCCAGCAGTGAAGGGGGCCAGGGCTTTGGCTACACCTTC.

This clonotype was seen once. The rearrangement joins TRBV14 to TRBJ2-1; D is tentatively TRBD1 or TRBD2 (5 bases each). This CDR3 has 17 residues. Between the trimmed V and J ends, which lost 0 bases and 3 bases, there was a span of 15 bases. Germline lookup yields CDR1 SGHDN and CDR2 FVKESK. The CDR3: CASSQERARTLYNEQFF. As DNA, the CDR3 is TGTGCCAGCAGCCAAGAGAGGGCCAGGACACTCTACAATGAGCAGTTCTTC. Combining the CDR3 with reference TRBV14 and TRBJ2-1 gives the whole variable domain EAGVTQFPSHSVIEKGQTVTLRCDPISGHDNLYWYRRVMGKEIKFLLHFVKESKQDESGMPNNRFLAERTGGTYSTLKVQPAELEDSGVYFCASSQERARTLYNEQFFGPGTRLTVL.

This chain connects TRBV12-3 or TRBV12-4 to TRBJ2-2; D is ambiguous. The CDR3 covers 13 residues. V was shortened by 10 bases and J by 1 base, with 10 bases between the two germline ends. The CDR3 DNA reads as TGTGCCACCTCAGGCAGGAACACCGGGGAGCTGTTTTTT. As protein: CATSGRNTGELFF.

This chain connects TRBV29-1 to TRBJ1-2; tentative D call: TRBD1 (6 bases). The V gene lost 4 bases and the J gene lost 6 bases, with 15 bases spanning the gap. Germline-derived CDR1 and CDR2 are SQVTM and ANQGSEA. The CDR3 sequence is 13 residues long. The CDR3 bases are TGCAGCGTTGTGCGGGACATCACGGATGGCTACACCTTC. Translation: CSVVRDITDGYTF.

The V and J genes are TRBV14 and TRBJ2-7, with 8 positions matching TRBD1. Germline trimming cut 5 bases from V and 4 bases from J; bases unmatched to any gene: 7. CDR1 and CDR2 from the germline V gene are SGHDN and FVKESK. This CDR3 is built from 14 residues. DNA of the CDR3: TGTGCCAGCAGCATAGGACAGGGTTCGTACGAGCAGTACTTC. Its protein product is CASSIGQGSYEQYF.

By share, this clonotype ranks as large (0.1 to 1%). The CDR3 is CSALRTASNSPLHF. CDR3 nucleotides: TGCAGTGCACTCAGGACAGCTTCTAATTCACCCCTCCACTTT. This chain links TRBV20-1 with TRBJ1-6; D may be TRBD1 (6 bases). The CDR3 sequence is 14 residues long. Trimming left V 6 bases short and J 6 bases short, with 15 bases between. The germline gives CDR1 DFQATT, CDR2 SNEGSKA (reference sequence).

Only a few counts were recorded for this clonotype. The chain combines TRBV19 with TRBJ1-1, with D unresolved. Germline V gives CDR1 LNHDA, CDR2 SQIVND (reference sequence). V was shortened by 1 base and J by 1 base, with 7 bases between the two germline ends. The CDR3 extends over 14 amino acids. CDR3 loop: CASSIGAENTEAFF. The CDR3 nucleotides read TGTGCCAGTAGTATAGGGGCAGAGAACACTGAAGCTTTCTTT.

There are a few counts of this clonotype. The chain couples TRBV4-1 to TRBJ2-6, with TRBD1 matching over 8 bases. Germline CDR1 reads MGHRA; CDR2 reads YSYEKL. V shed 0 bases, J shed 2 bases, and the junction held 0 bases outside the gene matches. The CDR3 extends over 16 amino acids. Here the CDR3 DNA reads TGCGCCAGCAGCCAAGAACAGGGGGCTGGGGCCAACGTCCTGACTTTC. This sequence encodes CASSQEQGAGANVLTF.

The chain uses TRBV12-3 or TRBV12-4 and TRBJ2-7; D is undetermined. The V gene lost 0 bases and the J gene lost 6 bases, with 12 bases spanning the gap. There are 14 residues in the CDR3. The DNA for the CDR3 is TGTGCCAGCAGTTTAGCGACCGCCCGAGCCGAGCAGTACTTC. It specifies CASSLATARAEQYF.

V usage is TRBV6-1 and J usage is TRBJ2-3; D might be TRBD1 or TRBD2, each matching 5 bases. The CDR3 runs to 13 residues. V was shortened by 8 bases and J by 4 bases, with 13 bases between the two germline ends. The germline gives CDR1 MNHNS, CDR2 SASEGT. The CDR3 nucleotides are TGTGCCAGCCGGGACCCCGGGGCAGATACGCAGTATTTT. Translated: CASRDPGADTQYF.

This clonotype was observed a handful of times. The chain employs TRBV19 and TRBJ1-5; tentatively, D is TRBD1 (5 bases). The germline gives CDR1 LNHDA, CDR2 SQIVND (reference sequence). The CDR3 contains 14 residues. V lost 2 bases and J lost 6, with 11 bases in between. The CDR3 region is CASSIRRGPQPQHF. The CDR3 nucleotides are TGTGCCAGTAGTATACGGCGGGGCCCTCAGCCCCAGCATTTT.

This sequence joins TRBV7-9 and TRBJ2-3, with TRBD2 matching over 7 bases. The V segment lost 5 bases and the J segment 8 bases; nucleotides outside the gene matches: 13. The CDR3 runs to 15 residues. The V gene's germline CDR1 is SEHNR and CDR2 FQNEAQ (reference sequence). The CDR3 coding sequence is TGTGCCAGCAGCCCCCTAGCGGCTAATTCGGGTACGCAGTATTTT. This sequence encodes CASSPLAANSGTQYF.

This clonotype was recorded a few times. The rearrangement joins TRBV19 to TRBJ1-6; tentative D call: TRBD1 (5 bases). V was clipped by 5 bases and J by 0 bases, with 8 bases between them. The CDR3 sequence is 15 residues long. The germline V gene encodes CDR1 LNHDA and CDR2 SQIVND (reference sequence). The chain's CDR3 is CASSGGGSYNSPLHF. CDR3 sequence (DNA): TGTGCCAGTAGTGGTGGGGGCTCCTATAATTCACCCCTCCACTTT.

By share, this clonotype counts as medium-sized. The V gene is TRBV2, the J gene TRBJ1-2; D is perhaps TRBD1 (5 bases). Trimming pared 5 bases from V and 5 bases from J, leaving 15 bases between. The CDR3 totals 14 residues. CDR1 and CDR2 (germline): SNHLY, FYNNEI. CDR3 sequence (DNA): TGTGCCAGCAGTCAGATGTCGGGGACTTATGGCTACACCTTC. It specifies CASSQMSGTYGYTF.

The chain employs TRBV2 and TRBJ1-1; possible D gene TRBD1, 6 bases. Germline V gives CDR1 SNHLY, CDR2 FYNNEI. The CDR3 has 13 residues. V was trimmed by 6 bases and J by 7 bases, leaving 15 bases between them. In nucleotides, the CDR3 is TGTGCCAGCAGACTCTTCCGGGACATTGAAGCTTTCTTT. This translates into CASRLFRDIEAFF.